The next 15 T cell receptor beta chains were all read from a single sample in a study of T cells in localized non-small cell lung cancer. The method was immunoSEQ multiplex PCR; TCRdb's version includes in-frame clones alone and lacks a portion of them. This table holds around 91,000 clones, approximately 90% found once. Sequencing used peripheral blood, obtained before any cancer treatment. The receptors here all came from a man between 40 and 69 years old with stage I squamous cell lung carcinoma.

This clone was seen more than once but under ten times. The chain is built from TRBV5-5 and TRBJ2-5; 7 nucleotides line up with TRBD2. The V and J ends lost 0 bases and 5 bases, in that order; junction bases with no gene match: 10. Germline values: CDR1 SGHKS, CDR2 YYEKEE (reference sequence). The CDR3 contains 16 residues. The CDR3 region has the DNA TGTGCCAGCAGCTTGGAAGCGGGGCTGATGTGGGAGACCCAGTACTTC. As protein: CASSLEAGLMWETQYF.

The chain uses TRBV6-5 and TRBJ2-1; D perhaps matches TRBD1 (5 bases). The CDR3 has 11 amino acids. V lost 6 bases and J lost 12, with 12 bases in between. Per germline, CDR1 MNHEY and CDR2 SVGAGI. Here the CDR3 DNA reads TGTGCCAGCAGGGACAAGGCCGGGCAGTTCTTC. Translated, it gives CASRDKAGQFF.

This clone occurred a few times. The chain recombines TRBV6-1 with TRBJ1-6; unclear D gene. The germline V gene encodes CDR1 MNHNS and CDR2 SASEGT. CDR3 length: 13 residues. Trimming pared 6 bases from V and 6 bases from J, leaving 9 bases between. The CDR3, as DNA: TGTGCCAGCAGAAAAGGGTTTAATTCACCCCTCCACTTT. Its translation: CASRKGFNSPLHF.

This clone has just a few counts. V gene TRBV27 combines with J gene TRBJ1-1, with 8 bases fitting TRBD1. Germline CDR1 reads MNHEY; CDR2 reads SMNVEV (reference sequence). The J segment lost 1 base and the V segment lost 6 bases, leaving 4 bases of the junction unmatched. The length of the CDR3 is 14 residues. As DNA, the CDR3 is TGTGCCAGCAGATGGACAGGGCAGAACACTGAAGCTTTCTTT. This gives the protein CASRWTGQNTEAFF.

V usage is TRBV7-2 and J usage is TRBJ2-5; D is tentatively TRBD1 or TRBD2 (7 bases each). There are 19 residues in the CDR3. Per the germline V gene, CDR1 is SGHTA and CDR2 is FQGNSA. Trimming cost V 4 bases and J 0 bases, with 24 bases left between them. The CDR3 loop is CASSSIPVRQGGDQETQYF. In DNA form, the CDR3 reads TGTGCCAGCAGCTCCATACCGGTACGGCAGGGGGGGGACCAAGAGACCCAGTACTTC.

This clone showed up just a few times. This chain links TRBV5-1 with TRBJ2-1; weak D call: TRBD1 (5 bases). CDR3 length equals 15 residues. Trimming pared 4 bases from V and 3 bases from J, leaving 14 bases between. The germline gives CDR1 SGHRS, CDR2 YFSETQ. The CDR3 bases are TGCGCCAGCAGCCTGACTGACAGCCTCTACAATGAGCAGTTCTTC. Amino acids: CASSLTDSLYNEQFF. Full variable domain (remainder filled in from reference TRBV5-1 and TRBJ2-1): KAGVTQTPRYLIKTRGQQVTLSCSPISGHRSVSWYQQTPGQGLQFLFEYFSETQRNKGNFPGRFSGRQFSNSRSEMNVSTLELGDSALYLCASSLTDSLYNEQFFGPGTRLTVL.

The chain employs TRBV6-6 and TRBJ2-7; the match to TRBD1 covers 7 bases. Germline assignment: CDR1 MNHNY and CDR2 SVGAGI (reference sequence). The V and J ends lost 4 bases and 5 bases, in that order; junction bases with no gene match: 8. This CDR3 has 14 residues. CDR3: CASSFGQARDEQYF. In DNA form, the CDR3 reads TGTGCCAGCAGTTTTGGACAGGCTCGAGACGAGCAGTACTTC.

The chain uses TRBV6-5 and TRBJ1-2; no clear D. The CDR3 loop spans 11 amino acids. Germline CDR1 MNHEY, CDR2 SVGAGI. Between the trimmed V and J ends, which lost 4 bases and 6 bases, there was a span of 6 bases. The CDR3 region is CASSSRDGYTF. The CDR3 bases are TGTGCCAGCAGTTCCCGCGATGGCTACACCTTC.

The CDR3 sequence: CATSLMGFEQYF. DNA of the CDR3: TGTGCCACCTCCCTTATGGGCTTCGAGCAGTACTTC. V usage is TRBV15 and J usage is TRBJ2-7; D gene uncertain. V lost 8 bases, J lost 6 bases, and 14 bases lay in between. Germline V gives CDR1 LNHNV, CDR2 YYDKDF (reference sequence). The CDR3 is 12 amino acids.

This chain connects TRBV12-5 to TRBJ2-3; the D is unclear. This CDR3 spans 11 amino acids. The germline V gene has CDR1 LGHNT and CDR2 FRNRAP. V lost 5 bases to trimming and J lost 2 bases, with 2 bases between them. The CDR3 protein is CASGPTDTQYF. The CDR3 DNA sequence: TGTGCTAGTGGTCCCACAGATACGCAGTATTTT.

The V gene is TRBV7-2, the J gene TRBJ1-1, with D hard to call. Germline V gene sequence: CDR1 SGHTA, CDR2 FQGNSA. CDR3 length: 13 residues. Between the trimmed V and J ends, which lost 5 bases and 1 base, there was a span of 8 bases. CDR3 amino acids: CASSKDGNTEAFF. The CDR3 region has the DNA TGTGCCAGCAGCAAGGACGGGAACACTGAAGCTTTCTTT.

The chain is built from TRBV4-1 and TRBJ1-5; D is perhaps TRBD1 (6 bases). CDR3 length equals 14 residues. The germline CDR1 and CDR2 sequences are MGHRA and YSYEKL. Trimming removed 3 bases at V and 8 bases at J, with 14 bases between. CDR3 DNA: TGCGCCAGCAGCCAGGAACGGACAGTGGAGCCCCAGCATTTT. Translation: CASSQERTVEPQHF.

The chain uses TRBV9 and TRBJ1-1; the D gene is possibly TRBD1 (5 bases). The CDR3 is 14 residues long. Trimming cost V 4 bases and J 3 bases, with 13 bases left between them. Germline CDR1 is SGDLS and CDR2 is YYNGEE. CDR3 region: CASSPRAVDTEAFF. In DNA form, the CDR3 reads TGTGCCAGCAGCCCCAGGGCGGTGGACACTGAAGCTTTCTTT.

The J gene is TRBJ2-2, the V gene TRBV9, with D perhaps matching TRBD1 or TRBD2 (5 bases each). Germline assignment: CDR1 SGDLS and CDR2 YYNGEE. The CDR3 contains 16 residues. Between the trimmed V and J ends, which lost 0 bases and 7 bases, there was a span of 16 bases. The CDR3 region has the DNA TGTGCCAGCAGCGTAGAGGAAGTCAGGGCGGGCGGGGAGCTGTTTTTT. This encodes CASSVEEVRAGGELFF.

The rearrangement links TRBV5-1 to TRBJ1-1; D is uncertain. The germline V gene encodes CDR1 SGHRS and CDR2 YFSETQ. There are 16 residues in the CDR3. Trimming removed 4 bases from V and 7 bases from J, with 23 bases in between. The CDR3 sequence is CASSPQISGLGVEAFF. CDR3 in DNA: TGCGCCAGCAGCCCGCAGATAAGTGGGCTTGGGGTTGAAGCTTTCTTT.